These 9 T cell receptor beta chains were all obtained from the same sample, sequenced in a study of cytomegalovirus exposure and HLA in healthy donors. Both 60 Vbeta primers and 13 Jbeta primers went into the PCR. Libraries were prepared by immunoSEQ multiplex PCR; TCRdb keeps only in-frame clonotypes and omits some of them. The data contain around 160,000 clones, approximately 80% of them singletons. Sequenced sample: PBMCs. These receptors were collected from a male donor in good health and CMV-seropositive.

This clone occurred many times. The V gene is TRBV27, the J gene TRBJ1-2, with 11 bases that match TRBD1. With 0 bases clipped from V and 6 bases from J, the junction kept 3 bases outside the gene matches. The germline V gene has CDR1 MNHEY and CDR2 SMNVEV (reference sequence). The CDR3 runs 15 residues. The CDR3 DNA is TGTGCCAGCAGTTTATCGTGGACAGGGGGCGATGGCTACACCTTC. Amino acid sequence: CASSLSWTGGDGYTF.

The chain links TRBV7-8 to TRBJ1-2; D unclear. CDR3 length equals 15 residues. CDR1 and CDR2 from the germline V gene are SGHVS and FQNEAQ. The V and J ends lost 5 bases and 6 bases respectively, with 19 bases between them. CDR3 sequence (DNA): TGTGCCAGCAGCCCTAACACGTTGACTTTCCATGGCTACACCTTC. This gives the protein CASSPNTLTFHGYTF.

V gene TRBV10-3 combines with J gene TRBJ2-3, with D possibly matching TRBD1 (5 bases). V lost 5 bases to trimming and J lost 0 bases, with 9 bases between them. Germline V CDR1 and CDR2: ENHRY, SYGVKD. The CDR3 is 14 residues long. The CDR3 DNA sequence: TGTGCCATCAGTAGGGGCTTGAGCACAGATACGCAGTATTTT. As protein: CAISRGLSTDTQYF.

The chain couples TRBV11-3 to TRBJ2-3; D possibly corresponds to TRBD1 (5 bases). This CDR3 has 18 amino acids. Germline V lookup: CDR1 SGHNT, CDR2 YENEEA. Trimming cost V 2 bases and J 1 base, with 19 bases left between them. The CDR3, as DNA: TGTGCCAGCAGCTTATCTGGACAACCCTCCGTGGGCACAGATACGCAGTATTTT. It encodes CASSLSGQPSVGTDTQYF. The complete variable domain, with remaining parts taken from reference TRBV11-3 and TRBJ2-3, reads EAGVVQSPRYKIIEKKQPVAFWCNPISGHNTLYWYLQNLGQGPELLIRYENEEAVDDSQLPKDRFSAERLKGVDSTLKIQPAELGDSAVYLCASSLSGQPSVGTDTQYFGPGTRLTVL.

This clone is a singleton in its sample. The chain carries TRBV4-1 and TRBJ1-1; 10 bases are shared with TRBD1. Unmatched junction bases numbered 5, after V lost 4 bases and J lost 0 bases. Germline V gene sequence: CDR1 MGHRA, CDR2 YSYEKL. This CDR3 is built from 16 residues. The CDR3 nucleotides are TGCGCCAGCAGCCCCCTGGGACAGGGGCTGAACACTGAAGCTTTCTTT. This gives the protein CASSPLGQGLNTEAFF.

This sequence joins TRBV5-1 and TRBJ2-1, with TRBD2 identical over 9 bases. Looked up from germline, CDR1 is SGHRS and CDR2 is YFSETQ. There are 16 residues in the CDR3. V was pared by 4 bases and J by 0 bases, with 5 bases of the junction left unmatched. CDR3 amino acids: CASSRLSGSSYNEQFF. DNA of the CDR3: TGCGCCAGCAGCCGACTTAGCGGGAGCTCCTACAATGAGCAGTTCTTC.

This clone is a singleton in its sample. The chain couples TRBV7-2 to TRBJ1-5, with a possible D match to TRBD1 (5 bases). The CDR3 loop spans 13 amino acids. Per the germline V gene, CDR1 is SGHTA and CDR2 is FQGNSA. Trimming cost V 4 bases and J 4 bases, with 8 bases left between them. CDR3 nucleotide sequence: TGTGCCAGCAGCTCCCGGGGGAATCAGCCCCAGCATTTT. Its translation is CASSSRGNQPQHF.

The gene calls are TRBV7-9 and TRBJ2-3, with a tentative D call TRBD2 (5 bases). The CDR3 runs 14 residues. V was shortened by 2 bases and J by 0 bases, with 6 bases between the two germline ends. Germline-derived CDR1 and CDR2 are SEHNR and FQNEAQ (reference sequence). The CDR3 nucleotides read TGTGCCAGCAGCTTACGAGGGAGCACAGATACGCAGTATTTT. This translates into CASSLRGSTDTQYF.

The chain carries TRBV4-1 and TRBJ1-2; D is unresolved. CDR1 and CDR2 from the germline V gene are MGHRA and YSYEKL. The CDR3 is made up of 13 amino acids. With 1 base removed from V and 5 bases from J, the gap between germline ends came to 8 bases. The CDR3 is CASSQVVGYGYTF. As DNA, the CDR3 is TGCGCCAGCAGCCAAGTGGTCGGGTATGGCTACACCTTC.